This TCR beta chain was sequenced in a study of OX40 agonist ivuxolimab in advanced cancers. Study as a whole: Patients were infused with ivuxolimab every 2 weeks at 0.01 to 10 mg/kg. Study results and limitations: Both CD4+ and CD8+ T cell populations in blood had undergone clonal expansion by week 6 at 0.1 to 3.0 mg/kg. CD4+ T cells averaged fewer expanded clones than CD8+ T cells.

The CDR3 length is 14 residues. Germline lookup yields CDR1 MNHEY and CDR2 SVGAGI. Trimming cost V 0 bases and J 6 bases, with 9 bases left between them. Cycle 7 day 1, cycle 4 day 1, and baseline were the timepoints at which blood was sampled. The count of this clone is one. Its target is not known. Clones were read by immunoSEQ multiplex PCR, and TCRdb kept only the in-frame ones, dropping some. Among roughly 56,000 clones listed, roughly 86% were seen once. The receptor's source is an adult with an advanced solid tumor such as melanoma, head and neck, liver or kidney cancer. The input for sequencing was CD4+ or CD8+ T cells sorted from blood, taken in a trial of the OX40 agonist ivuxolimab. V usage is TRBV6-5 and J usage is TRBJ1-5; D ambiguous. CDR3 region: CASSYSEGSQPQHF. The CDR3 DNA reads as TGTGCCAGCAGTTACTCGGAGGGTAGTCAGCCCCAGCATTTT.